Shown below are 26 T cell receptor beta chains from a single sample sequenced in a study of regulatory T cells in long-lasting Graves disease. Time point indicated: newly diagnosed GD, antithyroid drugs for less than 3 months. Preparation of the TCR library used RNA extracted from PBMCs. For TCR beta, libraries came from iRepertoire HTBI primers and Arm-PCR of CDR3 regions. Using its own MiXCR run on the multiplex PCR reads, TCRdb lists one record per CDR3 protein. This sample carries 350,000 to 550,000 distinct CDR3 sequences, approximately 15% of them seen once, and the ten largest clones take over 15%. The data were also submitted as part of a second study, on T cells in Graves' hyperthyroidism and ophthalmopathy.

This specimen consisted of peripheral blood mononuclear cells (PBMCs), obtained at new diagnosis, from a patient treated with antithyroid drugs. These receptors were obtained from a woman in her thirties with Graves disease.

This clonotype was counted between two and nine times. The chain carries TRBV6-1 and TRBJ1-4; D gene ambiguous. There are 12 residues in the CDR3. Trimming left V 6 bases short and J 4 bases short, with 6 bases between. Germline V CDR1 and CDR2: MNHNS, SASEGT. The CDR3 protein is CASREGNEKLFF. DNA for the CDR3: TGTGCCAGCAGGGAGGGTAATGAAAAACTGTTTTTT.

This clonotype was seen many times. The V and J genes are TRBV2 and TRBJ2-6; perhaps TRBD1 as D (5 bases). The germline V and J ends were trimmed by 10 bases and 0 bases, with 13 bases remaining between them. In germline, CDR1 is SNHLY, CDR2 FYNNEI. This CDR3 is 15 amino acids long. CDR3 sequence (DNA): TGTGCCACGAGGCCGACAGTCTCTGGGGCCAACGTCCTGACTTTC. Amino acids: CATRPTVSGANVLTF. Supplemented by reference TRBV2 and TRBJ2-6, the full variable domain reads EPEVTQTPSHQVTQMGQEVILRCVPISNHLYFYWYRQILGQKVEFLVSFYNNEISEKSEIFDDQFSVERPDGSNFTLKIRSTKLEDSAMYFCATRPTVSGANVLTFGAGSRLTVL.

This clonotype has a count of ten or more. The chain recombines TRBV7-2 with TRBJ2-3; 9 bases agree with TRBD2. The CDR3 sequence is 18 residues long. The V gene end was trimmed by 1 base and the J gene end by 5 bases; junction bases not matched to a gene: 13. The germline gives CDR1 SGHTA, CDR2 FQGNSA. The CDR3 coding sequence is TGTGCCAGCAGCTTAGTGGCGGGACTAGCAGGGTCGGGAGATACGCAGTATTTT. Its protein product is CASSLVAGLAGSGDTQYF.

This chain joins TRBV4-1 and TRBJ2-3, with TRBD2 identical over 13 bases. With 4 bases clipped from V and 5 bases from J, the junction kept 15 bases outside the gene matches. From germline, CDR1 is MGHRA and CDR2 YSYEKL. This CDR3 contains 19 residues. The CDR3 region is CASSLRWTSGSSGEDTQYF. The CDR3 DNA reads TGCGCCAGCAGCCTTAGGTGGACTAGCGGGAGTTCGGGGGAAGATACGCAGTATTTT.

The chain has TRBV6-5 and TRBJ2-3; 8 bases are a match to TRBD1. With the DNA end fitting TRBJ2-7 better, the J assignment may be wrong. The CDR3 consists of 16 residues. CDR1 and CDR2 (germline): MNHEY, SVGAGI. The CDR3 nucleotides read TGTGCCAGCAGTTACGGGACAGGACGAAGCTCCTACGAGCAGTACTTC. Translating it yields CASSYGTGRSSYEQYF.

With regard to this clonotype: The junction departs from the called germline gene at one end, perhaps through a read error. The V gene is TRBV7-3, the J gene TRBJ2-1; 8 bases align to TRBD2. From germline, CDR1 is SGHTA and CDR2 FQGTGA. This CDR3 comprises 13 residues. The chain's CDR3 is CASSSGLANEQLF. The CDR3, as DNA: TGTGCCAGCAGCAGTGGACTAGCCAATGAGCAGCTCTTC.

Ten or more counts support this clonotype. The J gene is TRBJ2-5, the V gene TRBV12-3 or TRBV12-4; 8 bases map to TRBD1. This CDR3 contains 14 residues. Trimming removed 5 bases from V and 5 bases from J; junction bases left unmatched: 7. CDR3 residues: CASSPTRQGETQYF. In DNA form, the CDR3 reads TGTGCCAGCAGTCCCACACGACAGGGGGAGACCCAGTACTTC.

This clonotype was detected ten times or more. The CDR3 sequence is CASSPLGVSYEQYF. The CDR3 nucleotides are TGTGCCAGCAGCCCACTCGGGGTTTCCTACGAGCAGTACTTC. This chain joins TRBV11-2 and TRBJ2-7, with D possibly being TRBD2 (5 bases). Germline V lookup: CDR1 SGHAT, CDR2 FQNNGV. The V gene lost 5 bases and the J gene lost 1 base, with 12 bases spanning the gap. This CDR3 has 14 amino acids.

This clonotype has at least ten counts. The chain uses TRBV29-1 and TRBJ1-1; TRBD1 might be the D (6 bases). This CDR3 comprises 14 residues. Germline CDR1 SQVTM, CDR2 ANQGSEA. V lost 5 bases and J lost 1, with 14 bases in between. DNA for the CDR3: TGCAGCGTTAGCCCCAGGGGACAGAACACTGAAGCTTTCTTT. Its protein is CSVSPRGQNTEAFF.

This clonotype showed up many times. This chain joins TRBV7-9 and TRBJ2-5, with 12 nucleotides matching TRBD2. This CDR3 region has 16 residues. CDR1 is SEHNR and CDR2 is FQNEAQ in the germline V gene (reference sequence). Trimming cost V 6 bases and J 5 bases; bases outside gene matches: 10. DNA for the CDR3: TGTGCCAGCAGGCAGACTAGCGGGGGACTGAGGGAGACCCAGTACTTC. It encodes CASRQTSGGLRETQYF.

The table lists this clonotype with a few counts. This rearrangement joins TRBV18 to TRBJ2-1, with TRBD2 matching 10 bases. This CDR3 spans 15 amino acids. Germline V lookup: CDR1 KGHSH, CDR2 LQKENI. The junction had 3 bases not matched to a gene; V was cut back by 3 bases and J by 4 bases. CDR3 nucleotide sequence: TGTGCCAGCTCACCTACTAGCGGGGAGTACAATGAGCAGTTCTTC. Its translation is CASSPTSGEYNEQFF.

V and J are TRBV6-1 and TRBJ1-5; D uncertain. This CDR3 is 15 amino acids long. Germline V gene lookup returns CDR1 MNHNS and CDR2 SASEGT. Trimming took off 6 bases at V and 6 bases at J, with 18 bases between the two ends. CDR3 nucleotides: TGTGCCAGCAGCCCTCAGACCCGGATATCTCAGCCCCAGCATTTT. This codes for CASSPQTRISQPQHF.

This clonotype has more than one count but fewer than ten. The chain couples TRBV19 to TRBJ1-4; D is possibly TRBD1 (5 bases). The CDR3 spans 15 residues. Germline lookup yields CDR1 LNHDA and CDR2 SQIVND (reference sequence). V lost 4 bases, J lost 3 bases, and 12 bases lay in between. The CDR3 sequence is CASSRPGRSNEKLFF. DNA of the CDR3: TGTGCCAGTAGTAGACCGGGACGGTCTAATGAAAAACTGTTTTTT.

Ten or more counts support this clonotype. V gene TRBV6-1 combines with J gene TRBJ1-4, with D possibly being TRBD1 (6 bases). The CDR3 is 13 amino acids. Per germline, CDR1 MNHNS and CDR2 SASEGT. The germline V and J ends were trimmed by 6 bases and 7 bases, with 12 bases remaining between them. CDR3 bases: TGTGCCAGCAGGAAGGGGGGAAGTGAAAAACTGTTTTTT. Its translation: CASRKGGSEKLFF.

This clonotype was found many times. The chain uses TRBV28 and TRBJ1-2, with no clear D. V lost 3 bases and J 8 bases, leaving 7 bases between the germline ends. CDR1 is MDHEN, CDR2 SYDVKM, per germline. The length of the CDR3 is 11 residues. CDR3: CASSFDRGYTF. The CDR3 DNA reads as TGTGCCAGCAGTTTCGACCGGGGCTACACCTTC.

This clonotype was detected many times. The V call is TRBV25-1, the J call TRBJ2-7; perhaps TRBD1 as D (6 bases). The CDR3 contains 16 residues. Germline V gives CDR1 MGHDK, CDR2 SYGVNS. V was shortened by 1 base and J by 0 bases, with 13 bases between the two germline ends. CDR3 loop: CASSEWPRGSSYEQYF. The CDR3 coding sequence is TGTGCCAGCAGTGAATGGCCGAGGGGGAGCTCCTACGAGCAGTACTTC.

This clonotype was counted only a few times. The rearrangement uses TRBV20-1 and TRBJ1-5; weak D call: TRBD1 (5 bases). The germline gives CDR1 DFQATT, CDR2 SNEGSKA (reference sequence). Trimming removed 3 bases from V and 11 bases from J, with 20 bases in between. CDR3 length: 14 residues. The CDR3 DNA is TGCAGTGCTAGTCCTCAGGGCCACGTCGGGGCCCAGCATTTT. Protein sequence: CSASPQGHVGAQHF.

The sample holds many counts of this clonotype. The CDR3 protein is CAWRQGATEAFF. CDR3 bases: TGTGCCTGGAGACAGGGGGCCACTGAAGCTTTCTTT. The V call is TRBV30, the J call TRBJ1-1; 9 bases are shared with TRBD1. CDR1 is GTSNPN, CDR2 SVGIG, per germline (reference sequence). The CDR3 length is 12 residues. The trim removed 3 bases at V and 4 bases at J, leaving 0 bases unmatched. The complete variable domain, with remaining parts taken from reference TRBV30 and TRBJ1-1, reads SQTIHQWPATLVQPVGSPLSLECTVEGTSNPNLYWYRQAAGRGLQLLFYSVGIGQISSEVPQNLSASRPQDRQFILSSKKLLLSDSGFYLCAWRQGATEAFFGQGTRLTVV.

This clonotype was observed a handful of times. The J gene is TRBJ2-1, the V gene TRBV6-5; D remains unclear. V was trimmed by 0 bases and J by 2 bases, leaving 5 bases between them. Germline CDR1 reads MNHEY; CDR2 reads SVGAGI. The CDR3 sequence is 14 residues long. The CDR3 nucleotides read TGTGCCAGCAGTTACTCCACAGCCTACAATGAGCAGTTCTTC. Encoded protein: CASSYSTAYNEQFF.

This clonotype was detected many times. The genes are TRBV20-1 and TRBJ2-3, with 8 bases lining up with TRBD1. The germline V gene encodes CDR1 DFQATT and CDR2 SNEGSKA (reference sequence). The CDR3 is 15 amino acids. Trimming cost V 6 bases and J 1 base; bases outside gene matches: 9. This CDR3 reads CSARTGQGRTDTQYF. CDR3 nucleotide sequence: TGCAGTGCCCGGACCGGACAGGGTCGCACAGATACGCAGTATTTT.

In this sample, this clonotype turned up many times. The chain recombines TRBV27 with TRBJ2-5, with 12 bases aligning to TRBD2. Trimming took 3 bases from V and 1 from J; bases not matched to a gene: 12. Germline lookup yields CDR1 MNHEY and CDR2 SMNVEV (reference sequence). The CDR3 has 19 residues. CDR3 coding DNA: TGTGCCAGCAGTTTTGGAGAACCTAGCGGGAGGGAACCCCAAGAGACCCAGTACTTC. Translated, it gives CASSFGEPSGREPQETQYF.

This clonotype was seen a handful of times. V usage is TRBV18 and J usage is TRBJ2-5; 9 bases are a match to TRBD2. Germline V lookup: CDR1 KGHSH, CDR2 LQKENI. The CDR3 length is 14 residues. Trimming removed 8 bases from V and 5 bases from J; junction bases left unmatched: 9. CDR3 bases: TGTGCCAGCCCTCCCCTAGCGGGATTGGAGACCCAGTACTTC. It codes for CASPPLAGLETQYF. The entire variable domain, with the rest obtained from reference TRBV18 and TRBJ2-5, is as follows: NAGVMQNPRHLVRRRGQEARLRCSPMKGHSHVYWYRQLPEEGLKFMVYLQKENIIDESGMPKERFSAEFPKEGPSILRIQQVVRGDSAAYFCASPPLAGLETQYFGPGTRLLVL.

This clonotype turned up a few times. The chain is built from TRBV20-1 and TRBJ1-2, with D perhaps TRBD1 (6 bases). Germline V CDR1 and CDR2: DFQATT, SNEGSKA (reference sequence). Trimming took off 5 bases at V and 6 bases at J, with 13 bases between the two ends. This CDR3 has 12 residues. In nucleotides, the CDR3 is TGCAGTGCTGCGGAAGGGGGAAATGGCTACACCTTC. Translated, it gives CSAAEGGNGYTF.

DNA for the CDR3: TGCAGTGCTCATGACAGGGGGCGTAACTATGGCTACACCTTC. Its protein is CSAHDRGRNYGYTF. The chain combines TRBV20-1 with TRBJ1-2; 10 nucleotides agree with TRBD1. In germline, CDR1 is DFQATT, CDR2 SNEGSKA (reference sequence). This CDR3 is 14 amino acids long. The V segment lost 5 bases and the J segment 1 base; nucleotides outside the gene matches: 4.

This clonotype has ten or more counts. This chain joins TRBV11-2 and TRBJ1-2; 8 bases are shared with TRBD1. The trim removed 3 bases at V and 8 bases at J, leaving 8 bases unmatched. Germline V gene data show CDR1 as SGHAT and CDR2 as FQNNGV. This CDR3 comprises 14 residues. The CDR3 DNA follows: TGTGCCAGCAGCTTTGGACAGGGTGATTTCGGCTACACCTTC. The encoded protein is CASSFGQGDFGYTF.

This chain links TRBV25-1 with TRBJ1-4; 9 bases agree with TRBD1. The J segment lost 7 bases and the V segment lost 2 bases, leaving 8 bases of the junction unmatched. This CDR3 contains 16 residues. CDR1 is MGHDK and CDR2 is SYGVNS in the germline V gene. Here the CDR3 reads CASSEPTGGRAEKLFF. The CDR3 coding sequence is TGTGCCAGCAGTGAACCTACAGGGGGCCGGGCTGAAAAACTGTTTTTT.